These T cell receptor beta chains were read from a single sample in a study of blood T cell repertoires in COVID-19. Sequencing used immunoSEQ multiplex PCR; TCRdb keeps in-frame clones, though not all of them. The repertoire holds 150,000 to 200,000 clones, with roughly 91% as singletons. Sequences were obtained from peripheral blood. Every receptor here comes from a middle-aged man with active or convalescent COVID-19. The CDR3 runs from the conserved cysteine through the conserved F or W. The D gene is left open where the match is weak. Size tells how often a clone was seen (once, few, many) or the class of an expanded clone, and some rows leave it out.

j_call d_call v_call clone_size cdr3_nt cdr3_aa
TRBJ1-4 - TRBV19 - TGTGCCAGTAATATAGGGCTGGCCAGGGTTCGTGAAAAACTGTTTTTT CASNIGLARVREKLFF
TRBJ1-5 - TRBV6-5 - TGTGCCAGCAGGCCAGCAGCGTCCGTAAATCAGCCCCAGCATTTT CASRPAASVNQPQHF
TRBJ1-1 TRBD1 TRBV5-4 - TGTGCCAGCAGCTTGGGACAGGGTACTTTCACTGAAGCTTTCTTT CASSLGQGTFTEAFF
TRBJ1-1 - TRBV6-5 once TGTGCCAGCAGTTACTCGTCGGGTGGGACTGAAGCTTTCTTT CASSYSSGGTEAFF
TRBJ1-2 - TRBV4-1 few TGCGCCAGCAGCCAAGATGGTCAGGAAATTTTATATGGCTACACCTTC CASSQDGQEILYGYTF
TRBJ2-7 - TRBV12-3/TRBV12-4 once TGTGCCAGCAGTTACAGGGAATCGGGCGAGCAGTACTTC CASSYRESGEQYF
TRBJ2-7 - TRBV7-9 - TGTGCCAGCAGCTTAGACAGCCCAACCACCTACGAGCAGTACTTC CASSLDSPTTYEQYF
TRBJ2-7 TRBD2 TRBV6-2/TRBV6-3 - TGTGCCAGCAGCCGCCCGGGGGGGACTGGGACGTCCTACGAGCAGTACTTC CASSRPGGTGTSYEQYF
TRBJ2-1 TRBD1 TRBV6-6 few TGTGCCACTCGACAGGGGTCCTACAATGAGCAGTTCTTC CATRQGSYNEQFF
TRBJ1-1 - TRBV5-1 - TGCGCCAGCAGCGACGGACGGGGAATGAACACTGAAGCTTTCTTT CASSDGRGMNTEAFF
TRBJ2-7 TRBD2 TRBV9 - TGTGCCAGCAGCCCCAAGGGCGGGAGCGCCTACGAGCAGTACTTC CASSPKGGSAYEQYF
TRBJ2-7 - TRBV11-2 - TGTGCCAGCAGCCTCAATACAGGAGAGACCTACGAGCAGTACTTC CASSLNTGETYEQYF
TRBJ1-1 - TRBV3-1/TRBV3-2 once TGTGCCAGCAGCTTCCGAGATGAAGCTTTCTTT CASSFRDEAFF
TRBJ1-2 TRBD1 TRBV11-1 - TGTGCCAGCAGCTACGACAGGGAATCCGATGGCTACACCTTC CASSYDRESDGYTF
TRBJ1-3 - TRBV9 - TGTGCCAGCAGCGTAGCCGATAGACTACCTGGAAACACCATATATTTT CASSVADRLPGNTIYF
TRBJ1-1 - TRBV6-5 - TGTGCCAGCAGTCACAGCCGCGACACTGAAGCTTTCTTT CASSHSRDTEAFF
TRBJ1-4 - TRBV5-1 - TGCGCCAGCAGCTTTGAGAGGGTAAATGAAAAACTGTTTTTT CASSFERVNEKLFF
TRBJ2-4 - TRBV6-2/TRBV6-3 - TGTGCCAGCAGTTCTACCGAAGAAAACATTCAGTACTTC CASSSTEENIQYF
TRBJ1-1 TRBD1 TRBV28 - TGTGCCAGCAGTCTATCGACAGGGCCCAGCACTGAAGCTTTCTTT CASSLSTGPSTEAFF
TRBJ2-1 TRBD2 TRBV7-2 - TGTGCCAGCAGCTACCCGGTGGGTAGCGGGATCTCCTACAATGAGCAGTTCTTC CASSYPVGSGISYNEQFF
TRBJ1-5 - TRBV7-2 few TGTGCCAGCAGCCCACTGGCGGGTTTGAGCAATCAGCCCCAGCATTTT CASSPLAGLSNQPQHF
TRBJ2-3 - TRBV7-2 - TGTGCCAGCAGCTTAATTCCCGGGATCGATACGCAGTATTTT CASSLIPGIDTQYF
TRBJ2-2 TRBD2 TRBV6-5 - TGTGCCAGCAGTTATGGGAGGGAGAACACCGGGGAGCTGTTTTTT CASSYGRENTGELFF
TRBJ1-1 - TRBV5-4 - TGTGCCAGCAGCTTGGGACAGCGTATGGTCATGAACACTGAAGCTTTCTTT CASSLGQRMVMNTEAFF
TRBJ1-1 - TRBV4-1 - TGCGCCAGCAGCCAAGTATCTAAGAACACTGAAGCTTTCTTT CASSQVSKNTEAFF
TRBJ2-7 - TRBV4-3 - TGCGCCAGCAGCCAAGACTGGGGCGCCCCGGACGAGCAGTACTTC CASSQDWGAPDEQYF
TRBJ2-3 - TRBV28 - TGTGCCACCTCCGGGAGCTCAGATACGCAGTATTTT CATSGSSDTQYF
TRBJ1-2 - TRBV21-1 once TGTGCCACCCCGGGAGGGTCGGGGGCAGGCTATGGCTACACCTTC CATPGGSGAGYGYTF
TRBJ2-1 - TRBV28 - TGTGCCAGCCTATCGGGGGGCGATGAGCAGTTCTTC CASLSGGDEQFF
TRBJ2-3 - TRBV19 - TGTGCCAGCACCATACAAGGCACAGATACGCAGTATTTT CASTIQGTDTQYF
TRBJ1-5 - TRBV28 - TGTGCCAGCAGTCCCCACGGGACACCTAGCAATCAGCCCCAGCATTTT CASSPHGTPSNQPQHF
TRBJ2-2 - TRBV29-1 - TGCAGCGTCGCCGATTTACAGGACGCGAACACCGGGGAGCTGTTTTTT CSVADLQDANTGELFF
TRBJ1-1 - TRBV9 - TGTGCCAGCAGCGTGGGGGCAGGTTCCCCTTTAGGAACTGAAGCTTTCTTT CASSVGAGSPLGTEAFF
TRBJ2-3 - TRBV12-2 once TGTGCAAGTCGCAACCGCCGGGACAGTCACACAGATACGCAGTATTTT CASRNRRDSHTDTQYF
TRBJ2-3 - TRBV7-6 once TGTGCCAGCAGTCAGGGTTATACGCAGTATTTT CASSQGYTQYF
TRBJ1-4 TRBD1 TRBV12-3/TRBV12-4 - TGTGCCAGCAGGGACAGGGAAGATGAAAAACTGTTTTTT CASRDREDEKLFF
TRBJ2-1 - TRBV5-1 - TGCGCCAGCAGCTTGGTTCCCTTCTCCTACAATGAGCAGTTCTTC CASSLVPFSYNEQFF
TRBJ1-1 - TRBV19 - TGTGCCAGTAGTATCCTTCCGGGGAACACTGAAGCTTTCTTT CASSILPGNTEAFF
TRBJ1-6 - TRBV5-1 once TGCGCCAGCAGCTCCGACAGCCCAAATAATTCACCCCTCCACTTT CASSSDSPNNSPLHF
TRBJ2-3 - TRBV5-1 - TGCGCCAGCACCACAAACGGGGTTGGGGATACGCAGTATTTT CASTTNGVGDTQYF
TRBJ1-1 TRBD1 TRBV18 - TGTGCCAGCTCCGCGGGGACAGGGGTGAACACTGAAGCTTTCTTT CASSAGTGVNTEAFF
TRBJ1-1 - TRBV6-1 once TGTGCCAGCAGTGAGCGAAGGGAGGAGGCTTTCTTT CASSERREEAFF
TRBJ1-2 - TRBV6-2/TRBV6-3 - TGTGCCAGCAGCCGACAGTCTTATGGCTACACCTTC CASSRQSYGYTF
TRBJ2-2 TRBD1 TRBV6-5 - TGTGCCAGCAATCCGGACAGGGGGCAGACCGGGGAGCTGTTTTTT CASNPDRGQTGELFF
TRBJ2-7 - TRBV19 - TGTGCCAGTAGCGACAGCCGACTCTCCTACGAGCAGTACTTC CASSDSRLSYEQYF
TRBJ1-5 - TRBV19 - TGTGCCAGTAGTATTGGCGCAGGGCCCATGAGTCAGCCCCAGCATTTT CASSIGAGPMSQPQHF
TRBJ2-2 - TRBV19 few TGTGCCAGTACCAATCTCCGGGGTGGGAACACCGGGGAGCTGTTTTTT CASTNLRGGNTGELFF
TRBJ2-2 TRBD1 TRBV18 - TGTGCCAGCTACCCCGGGACAGGGAAGACCGGGGAGCTGTTTTTT CASYPGTGKTGELFF
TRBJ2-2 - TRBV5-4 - TGTGCCAGCAACCCCAACGGTTTAACCGGGGAGCTGTTTTTT CASNPNGLTGELFF
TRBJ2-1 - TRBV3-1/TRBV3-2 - TGTGCCAGCAGCCAACAGGGCTCCTACAATGAGCAGTTCTTC CASSQQGSYNEQFF